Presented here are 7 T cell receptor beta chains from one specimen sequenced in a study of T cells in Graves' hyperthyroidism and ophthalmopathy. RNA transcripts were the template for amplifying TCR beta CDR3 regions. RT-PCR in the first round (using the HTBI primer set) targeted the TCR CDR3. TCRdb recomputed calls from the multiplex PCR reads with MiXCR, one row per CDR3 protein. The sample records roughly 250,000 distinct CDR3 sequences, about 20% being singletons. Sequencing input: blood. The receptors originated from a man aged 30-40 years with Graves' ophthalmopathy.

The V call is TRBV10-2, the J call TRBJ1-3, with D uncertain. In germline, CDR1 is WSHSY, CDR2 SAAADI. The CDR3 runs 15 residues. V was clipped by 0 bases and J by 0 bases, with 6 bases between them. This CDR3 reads CASSESWSSGNTIYF. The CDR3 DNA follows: TGCGCCAGCAGTGAGTCTTGGAGCTCTGGAAACACCATATATTTT.

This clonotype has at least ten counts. CDR3 DNA sequence: TGCAGCGCCACTACAGGGTTGAACACTGAAGCTTTCTTT. Its protein is CSATTGLNTEAFF. This chain links TRBV29-1 with TRBJ1-1; a possible D gene is TRBD1 (6 bases). The CDR3 extends over 13 amino acids. The germline CDR1 and CDR2 sequences are SQVTM and ANQGSEA. Trimming took off 7 bases at V and 0 bases at J, with 12 bases between the two ends.

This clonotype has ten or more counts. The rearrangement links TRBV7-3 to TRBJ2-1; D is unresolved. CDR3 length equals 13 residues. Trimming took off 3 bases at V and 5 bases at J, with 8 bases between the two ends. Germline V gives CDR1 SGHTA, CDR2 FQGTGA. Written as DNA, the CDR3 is TGTGCCAGCAGCTTTTACATCAACAATGAGCAGTTCTTC. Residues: CASSFYINNEQFF. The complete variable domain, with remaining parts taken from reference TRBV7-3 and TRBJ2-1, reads GAGVSQTPSNKVTEKGKYVELRCDPISGHTALYWYRQSLGQGPEFLIYFQGTGAADDSGLPNDRFFAVRPEGSVSTLKIQRTERGDSAVYLCASSFYINNEQFFGPGTRLTVL.

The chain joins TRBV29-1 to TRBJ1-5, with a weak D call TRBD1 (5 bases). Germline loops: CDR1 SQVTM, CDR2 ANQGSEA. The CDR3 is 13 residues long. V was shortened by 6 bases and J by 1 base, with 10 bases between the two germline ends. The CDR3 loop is CSVARDSNQPQHF. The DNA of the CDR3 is TGCAGCGTAGCCCGGGACAGCAATCAGCCCCAGCATTTT.

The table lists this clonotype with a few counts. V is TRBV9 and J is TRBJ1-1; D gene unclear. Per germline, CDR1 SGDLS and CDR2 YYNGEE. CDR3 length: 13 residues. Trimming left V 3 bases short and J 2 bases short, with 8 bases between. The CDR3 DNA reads TGTGCCAGCAGCGAGACGCGAAACACTGAAGCTTTCTTT. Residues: CASSETRNTEAFF.

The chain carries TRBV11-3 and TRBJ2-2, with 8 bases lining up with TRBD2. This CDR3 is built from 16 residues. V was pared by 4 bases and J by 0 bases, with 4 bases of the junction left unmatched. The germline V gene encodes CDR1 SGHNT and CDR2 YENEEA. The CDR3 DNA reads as TGTGCCAGCAGCTCCCGACTAGCGACGAACACCGGGGAGCTGTTTTTT. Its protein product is CASSSRLATNTGELFF.

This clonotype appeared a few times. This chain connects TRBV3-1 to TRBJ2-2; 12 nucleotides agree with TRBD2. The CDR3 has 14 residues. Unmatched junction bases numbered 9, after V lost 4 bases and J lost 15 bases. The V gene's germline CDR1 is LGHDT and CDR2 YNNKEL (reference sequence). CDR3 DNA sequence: TGTGCCAGCAGCCTCCGGACTAGCGGGATTCATGTGTTTTTT. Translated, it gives CASSLRTSGIHVFF.